This T cell receptor (beta chain) was recorded in a study of control samples from healthy donors and cancer patients. TCRdb keeps only in-frame clones here, not all; method: immunoSEQ multiplex PCR. This sample yields some 150,000 clones, of which less than 95% are seen a single time; 5.5% to 9% belongs to the top ten. The CDR3 runs 15 residues. V was clipped by 6 bases and J by 8 bases, with 22 bases between them. In germline, CDR1 is LNHNV, CDR2 YYDKDF (reference sequence). The chain recombines TRBV15 with TRBJ1-1; no clear D. The clonotype was recovered from a man in his late teens or twenties in good health. Input material: blood. The CDR3 region is CATRVSRVPKIEAFF. The CDR3 bases are TGTGCCACCAGGGTTTCGAGGGTGCCTAAGATCGAAGCTTTCTTT.